The clone carrying this T cell receptor beta chain was detected ten times or more. Its target is unknown. The data stem from a study of cytomegalovirus exposure and HLA in healthy donors. Points from the study as a whole: Evidence from a later analysis indicated that most CMV-associated TCR beta chains looked HLA-restricted. A reported reduction in N-insertions relative to the roughly 670-donor mean was seen in an Asian-associated ancestry cluster in a later analysis. Sequencing had likely introduced a cluster of highly shared sequence variants as an artifact.

The CDR3 consists of 14 residues. Germline CDR1 reads ENHRY; CDR2 reads SYGVKD. Unmatched junction bases numbered 3, after V lost 4 bases and J lost 3 bases. PCR used 60 Vbeta primers and 13 Jbeta primers. Original handling: An analysis performed later counted 73 million or so unique TCR beta chains (around 9.9 million of them shared). Assay used: immunoSEQ multiplex PCR; TCRdb lists only in-frame clones, some missing. Clone size and V and J calls were adopted from that table, with D and trimming inferred from the DNA. The table lists approximately 97,000 clones, approximately 80% of them singletons, with 4.2% in the top ten.

Input material: PBMCs. The source of this sequence is a woman between 65 and 79 years old in good health and CMV-seropositive. The J gene is TRBJ2-7, the V gene TRBV10-3, with 10 bases identical to TRBD1. The chain's CDR3 is CAISARDRGYEQYF. In DNA, the CDR3 is TGTGCCATCAGTGCCAGGGACAGGGGCTACGAGCAGTACTTC.